Presented here are 21 T cell receptor beta chains from one specimen sequenced in a study of shared clonotypes between healthy human individuals. Produced via immunoSEQ multiplex PCR; TCRdb's table is partial and in-frame only. The sample carries around 200,000 clones, 65% to 70% recorded once. The sequenced material came from memory CD4+ T cells sorted from blood. This sample's subset: CD45RA-negative fraction. The receptor set was obtained from a man between 25 and 39 years old in good health.

The genes are TRBV29-1 and TRBJ2-5; D is undetermined. Germline V gene data show CDR1 as SQVTM and CDR2 as ANQGSEA. Deletions cut 3 bases from V and 1 base from J, with 9 bases between. The CDR3 runs to 13 residues. The CDR3 DNA reads TGCAGCGTTGAGTTTCTCAGCCAAGAGACCCAGTACTTC. Protein product: CSVEFLSQETQYF.

This clone is a singleton in its sample. The J gene is TRBJ2-2, the V gene TRBV9, with D possibly called TRBD1 or TRBD2 (5 bases each). The CDR3 covers 16 residues. V was clipped by 0 bases and J by 5 bases, with 14 bases between them. From germline, CDR1 is SGDLS and CDR2 YYNGEE. CDR3 coding DNA: TGTGCCAGCAGCGTAGACCCGATCGGGACGACCGGGGAGCTGTTTTTT. This codes for CASSVDPIGTTGELFF.

The chain joins TRBV5-1 to TRBJ2-2; 8 bases agree with TRBD1. CDR3 length equals 18 residues. Trimming took 1 base from V and 5 from J; bases not matched to a gene: 13. Germline-derived CDR1 and CDR2 are SGHRS and YFSETQ. The CDR3 here is CASSLFSQGAVTTGELFF. The CDR3 nucleotides are TGCGCCAGCAGCTTGTTCAGCCAGGGGGCCGTAACGACCGGGGAGCTGTTTTTT.

The chain employs TRBV9 and TRBJ2-1; D not resolved. The length of the CDR3 is 15 residues. Germline V lookup: CDR1 SGDLS, CDR2 YYNGEE. With 0 bases removed from V and 6 bases from J, the gap between germline ends came to 13 bases. The CDR3 coding sequence is TGTGCCAGCAGCGTAGGCCCCCTCCTGGGCAATGAGCAGTTCTTC. Translated, it gives CASSVGPLLGNEQFF.

This clone was seen just once. The chain links TRBV7-8 to TRBJ2-7; TRBD2 aligns across 10 bases. Trimming cost V 5 bases and J 6 bases; bases outside gene matches: 22. The CDR3 is 19 amino acids. The germline gives CDR1 SGHVS, CDR2 FQNEAQ. The CDR3 protein is CASSPVWLAGGPPSSEQYF. The CDR3 nucleotides are TGTGCCAGCAGCCCAGTGTGGTTAGCGGGAGGCCCCCCAAGTTCCGAGCAGTACTTC.

The sample holds one count of this clone. This chain uses TRBV18 with TRBJ2-5; 11 nucleotides match TRBD2. This CDR3 spans 17 amino acids. CDR1 is KGHSH, CDR2 LQKENI, per germline. V lost 6 bases to trimming and J lost 0 bases; unmatched junction nucleotides: 9. The CDR3: CASSPLGTSGYQETQYF. The CDR3 DNA follows: TGTGCCAGCTCCCCTCTCGGGACTAGCGGATACCAAGAGACCCAGTACTTC.

This clone has only one observation. The V and J genes are TRBV12-5 and TRBJ1-1; D is unresolved. The germline V and J ends were trimmed by 1 base and 1 base, with 1 base remaining between them. From germline, CDR1 is LGHNT and CDR2 FRNRAP. This CDR3 has 12 residues. The CDR3 nucleotides are TGTGCTAGTGGTTTGGGGAACACTGAAGCTTTCTTT. Translation gives CASGLGNTEAFF.

This clone turned up a few times. The chain has TRBV11-2 and TRBJ2-4; D is ambiguous. The length of the CDR3 is 15 residues. Deletions cut 5 bases from V and 1 base from J, with 12 bases between. Looked up from germline, CDR1 is SGHAT and CDR2 is FQNNGV. The DNA for the CDR3 is TGTGCCAGCAGCCCGGCAGTGGGGGCCAAAAACATTCAGTACTTC. Amino acid sequence: CASSPAVGAKNIQYF.

The chain employs TRBV7-2 and TRBJ2-2; 10 bases agree with TRBD2. Germline CDR1 and CDR2: SGHTA and FQGNSA. The CDR3 contains 16 residues. Trimming at V came to 3 bases and at J to 4 bases, leaving 5 bases not matched to a gene. The CDR3 nucleotides read TGTGCCAGCAGCTTGCTTAGCGGGAGGCGCACCGGGGAGCTGTTTTTT. Translating gives CASSLLSGRRTGELFF. The full variable domain, its missing parts supplied by reference TRBV7-2 and TRBJ2-2, is GAGVSQSPSNKVTEKGKDVELRCDPISGHTALYWYRQSLGQGLEFLIYFQGNSAPDKSGLPSDRFSAERTGGSVSTLTIQRTQQEDSAVYLCASSLLSGRRTGELFFGEGSRLTVL.

The J gene is TRBJ2-2, the V gene TRBV5-1; a weak D match, TRBD1 (5 bases). This CDR3 is 13 amino acids long. CDR1 is SGHRS, CDR2 YFSETQ, per germline. Trimming removed 4 bases from V and 6 bases from J, with 10 bases in between. The CDR3 nucleotides read TGCGCCAGCAGCGTCGCAGGGCCCGGGGAGCTGTTTTTT. It codes for CASSVAGPGELFF.

The chain combines TRBV28 with TRBJ2-5, with D possibly matching TRBD2 (5 bases). V lost 9 bases and J 5 bases, leaving 16 bases between the germline ends. Germline CDR1 is MDHEN and CDR2 is SYDVKM. This CDR3 has 13 residues. The CDR3 reads CASYGGSSETQYF. CDR3 sequence (DNA): TGTGCCAGTTATGGAGGTTCTAGTGAGACCCAGTACTTC.

In its sample, this clone is medium-sized. The gene calls are TRBV5-1 and TRBJ2-1; 8 bases match TRBD1. This CDR3 comprises 16 residues. Germline CDR1 and CDR2: SGHRS and YFSETQ. V gave up 0 bases and J gave up 1 base; unmatched junction bases: 3. As DNA, the CDR3 is TGCGCCAGCAGCTTGGGAGACAGGGGATCCTACAATGAGCAGTTCTTC. It yields the protein CASSLGDRGSYNEQFF.

This chain uses TRBV7-2 with TRBJ2-1; a weak D match, TRBD2 (6 bases). The CDR3 contains 14 residues. Looked up from germline, CDR1 is SGHTA and CDR2 is FQGNSA. The germline V and J ends were trimmed by 5 bases and 15 bases, with 23 bases remaining between them. CDR3 sequence reads: CASSPREEGLSGFF. The CDR3 DNA sequence: TGTGCCAGCAGCCCACGAGAGGAAGGACTATCGGGGTTCTTC.

The J gene is TRBJ2-5, the V gene TRBV6-1, with D unclear. The CDR3 sequence is 12 residues long. Trimming took off 4 bases at V and 5 bases at J, with 8 bases between the two ends. Germline V CDR1 and CDR2: MNHNS, SASEGT. The CDR3 protein is CASSVLRETQYF. The CDR3 DNA reads TGTGCCAGCAGTGTCCTAAGGGAGACCCAGTACTTC.

This clone has just one count. The rearrangement links TRBV29-1 to TRBJ2-7; 10 bases are a match to TRBD2. CDR3 length: 14 residues. The germline V gene encodes CDR1 SQVTM and CDR2 ANQGSEA. V was clipped by 4 bases and J by 4 bases; unmatched bases: 7. CDR3 sequence reads: CSVVSGRGTYEQYF. In DNA form, the CDR3 reads TGCAGCGTTGTAAGCGGGAGGGGCACTTACGAGCAGTACTTC.

The chain couples TRBV4-1 to TRBJ2-2; a possible D gene is TRBD2 (6 bases). The CDR3 has 15 residues. CDR1 is MGHRA and CDR2 is YSYEKL in the germline V gene. V lost 3 bases to trimming and J lost 1 base, with 9 bases between them. In DNA, the CDR3 is TGCGCCAGCAGCCAGGGGACTTTGAACACCGGGGAGCTGTTTTTT. Protein product: CASSQGTLNTGELFF.

V and J are TRBV18 and TRBJ2-7; either TRBD1 or TRBD2 may supply D (5 bases each). Trimming took off 3 bases at V and 4 bases at J, with 10 bases between the two ends. The length of the CDR3 is 13 residues. Germline V gives CDR1 KGHSH, CDR2 LQKENI. The DNA of the CDR3 is TGTGCCAGCTCACCCCGGGACGGGTACGAGCAGTACTTC. Translation: CASSPRDGYEQYF.

The chain is built from TRBV6-5 and TRBJ2-1, with TRBD2 as a possible D gene (6 bases). Germline CDR1 is MNHEY and CDR2 is SVGAGI. CDR3 length: 13 amino acids. V lost 6 bases, J lost 12 bases, and 18 bases lay in between. Here the CDR3 reads CASSGPKSSAQFF. The CDR3 DNA sequence: TGTGCCAGCAGCGGCCCCAAATCTAGCGCGCAGTTCTTC.

The J gene is TRBJ2-1, the V gene TRBV18; D ambiguous. From germline, CDR1 is KGHSH and CDR2 LQKENI. This CDR3 has 17 residues. V was trimmed by 4 bases and J by 0 bases, leaving 16 bases between them. CDR3 DNA: TGTGCCAGCTCACTCGACAATTATGGTTCCTCCTACAATGAGCAGTTCTTC. As protein: CASSLDNYGSSYNEQFF.

This chain connects TRBV6-5 to TRBJ2-7; 13 nucleotides align to TRBD2. Per the germline V gene, CDR1 is MNHEY and CDR2 is SVGAGI. This CDR3 is built from 13 residues. V trimming: 6 bases; J trimming: 6 bases; junction bases outside the gene matches: 2. For the CDR3, the DNA is TGTGCCAGCAGCGGGACTAGCGGGATCGAGCAGTACTTC. Translation: CASSGTSGIEQYF.

The chain uses TRBV18 and TRBJ1-4; 9 bases match TRBD1. Germline-derived CDR1 and CDR2 are KGHSH and LQKENI. J was trimmed by 7 bases and V by 3 bases; bases with no gene match: 6. The CDR3 spans 15 residues. The CDR3 protein is CASSPSGTGSEKLFF. CDR3 DNA sequence: TGTGCCAGCTCACCGTCCGGGACAGGGTCTGAAAAACTGTTTTTT.